The 20 T cell receptor beta chains below all came from one sample that was sequenced in a study of blood T cell repertoires in COVID-19 (dated by TCRdb to the early 2020s). The protocol used for the library was the immunoSEQ multiplex PCR assay. Here the immuneACCESS table is served through TCRdb, limited to in-frame sequences with V and J called. Missing clones are a known gap in these copies; in checked studies unresolved V genes cover under half, and the rest lacks a known reason. A total of around 94,000 clones appear in this sample, about 85% of them only once. Around 3.1% of the sample is taken by the ten largest. The sequenced material came from peripheral blood. All receptors come from a man aged 50 to 60 with acute or convalescent COVID-19.

The rearrangement uses TRBV29-1 and TRBJ2-7; D might be TRBD1 (5 bases). Trimming stripped 6 bases from V and 3 bases from J, with 18 bases between. CDR3 length: 14 residues. The germline V gene has CDR1 SQVTM and CDR2 ANQGSEA. CDR3 sequence (DNA): TGCAGCGTCGCTCTAATGACAGCTGTCTACGAGCAGTACTTC. Its translation: CSVALMTAVYEQYF.

V is TRBV11-3 and J is TRBJ2-2, with 12 bases aligning to TRBD2. The V gene's germline CDR1 is SGHNT and CDR2 YENEEA. There are 16 residues in the CDR3. With V trimmed by 5 bases and J by 6 bases, 7 bases remained unmatched. The CDR3 sequence: CASSGGLAGGAGELFF. In DNA, the CDR3 is TGTGCCAGCAGCGGCGGGCTAGCGGGAGGGGCCGGGGAGCTGTTTTTT. Full variable domain (outside the CDR3, taken from reference TRBV11-3 and TRBJ2-2): EAGVVQSPRYKIIEKKQPVAFWCNPISGHNTLYWYLQNLGQGPELLIRYENEEAVDDSQLPKDRFSAERLKGVDSTLKIQPAELGDSAVYLCASSGGLAGGAGELFFGEGSRLTVL.

This chain links TRBV10-3 with TRBJ2-1; 11 bases align to TRBD2. Germline V CDR1 and CDR2: ENHRY, SYGVKD. V shed 3 bases and J 5 bases; nucleotides not matched to a gene: 6. The CDR3 has 16 amino acids. The CDR3 is CAISDTGTSGNNEQFF. Written as DNA, the CDR3 is TGTGCCATCAGTGACACGGGGACTAGCGGAAACAATGAGCAGTTCTTC.

This clone showed up just a few times. J is TRBJ2-7 and V is TRBV18; TRBD2 matches at 9 bases. CDR3 length: 15 residues. Germline lookup yields CDR1 KGHSH and CDR2 LQKENI. With V trimmed by 3 bases and J by 1 base, 4 bases remained unmatched. The CDR3 DNA reads TGTGCCAGCTCACCTAGCGGGGGCCAATCCTACGAGCAGTACTTC. Its protein product is CASSPSGGQSYEQYF.

The table lists this clone with a few counts. The chain has TRBV6-5 and TRBJ2-2; TRBD2 matches 9 bases. The CDR3 spans 15 residues. With V trimmed by 5 bases and J by 2 bases, 3 bases remained unmatched. The germline V gene has CDR1 MNHEY and CDR2 SVGAGI. CDR3 coding DNA: TGTGCCAGCAGTCCCCTAGCGGGAAACACCGGGGAGCTGTTTTTT. Its protein product is CASSPLAGNTGELFF.

The gene calls are TRBV7-2 and TRBJ1-5, with D uncertain. Trimming shortened V by 1 base and J by 3 bases, and 10 bases separated the two germline ends. The CDR3 contains 15 residues. Germline values: CDR1 SGHTA, CDR2 FQGNSA. The CDR3 is CASSLVTGINQPQHF. For the CDR3, the DNA is TGTGCCAGCAGCTTAGTAACGGGAATCAATCAGCCCCAGCATTTT.

V and J are TRBV5-6 and TRBJ1-3; D perhaps matches TRBD1 (5 bases). Trimming pared 1 base from V and 4 bases from J, leaving 15 bases between. Germline values: CDR1 SGHDT, CDR2 YYEEEE. The CDR3 has 16 amino acids. The CDR3: CASSLLSGTSGNTIYF. The CDR3 coding sequence is TGTGCCAGCAGCTTGCTGTCTGGGACTTCGGGAAACACCATATATTTT.

This clone was observed a single time. The genes are TRBV5-1 and TRBJ2-5; D ambiguous. Looked up from germline, CDR1 is SGHRS and CDR2 is YFSETQ. The CDR3 is 15 residues long. The V gene lost 0 bases and the J gene lost 4 bases, with 13 bases spanning the gap. The CDR3 sequence: CASSLGQVSSETQYF. The CDR3 bases are TGCGCCAGCAGCTTGGGCCAGGTTAGTTCAGAGACCCAGTACTTC.

The rearrangement joins TRBV7-9 to TRBJ1-6, with TRBD1 as a possible D gene (5 bases). The V and J ends lost 0 bases and 9 bases respectively, with 9 bases between them. CDR1 is SEHNR and CDR2 is FQNEAQ in the germline V gene (reference sequence). The CDR3 spans 14 residues. The DNA of the CDR3 is TGTGCCAGCAGCTTAGCGGGGGGAGCTTCACCCCTCCACTTT. Protein product: CASSLAGGASPLHF.

V usage is TRBV6-5 and J usage is TRBJ1-2, with D maybe TRBD1 (5 bases). The V end was cut by 0 bases, the J end by 3 bases, with 11 bases between. The CDR3 is 15 amino acids. Germline V gene sequence: CDR1 MNHEY, CDR2 SVGAGI. The CDR3 nucleotides read TGTGCCAGCAGTTACTCGATCGGGGGAGACTATGGCTACACCTTC. Encoded protein: CASSYSIGGDYGYTF.

V gene TRBV3-1 (or the pseudogene TRBV3-2) combines with J gene TRBJ2-1, with TRBD2 matching over 14 bases. CDR3 size: 17 residues. From germline, CDR1 is LGHDT and CDR2 YNNKEL (reference sequence). Trimming cost V 0 bases and J 9 bases; bases outside gene matches: 7. CDR3 nucleotides: TGTGCCAGCAGCCAAGATTTGACTAGCGGGAGGGCCCTTGAGCAGTTCTTC. Translated: CASSQDLTSGRALEQFF.

The chain combines TRBV27 with TRBJ2-7, with 13 bases matching TRBD2. The length of the CDR3 is 16 residues. The germline V gene encodes CDR1 MNHEY and CDR2 SMNVEV (reference sequence). Trimming took 7 bases from V and 2 from J; bases not matched to a gene: 8. In nucleotides, the CDR3 is TGTGCCAGCAAGGGCGGGACTAGCGGGGCCACCTACGAGCAGTACTTC. This translates into CASKGGTSGATYEQYF.

The genes are TRBV7-2 and TRBJ2-5; 14 bases are a match to TRBD2. V lost 5 bases to trimming and J lost 2 bases; unmatched junction nucleotides: 7. The CDR3 is 17 residues long. Per germline, CDR1 SGHTA and CDR2 FQGNSA. In DNA, the CDR3 is TGTGCCAGCAGCCGCCCCCGACTAGCGGGGGGGCAAGAGACCCAGTACTTC. Translation: CASSRPRLAGGQETQYF.

The gene calls are TRBV7-2 and TRBJ2-3, with 11 bases matching TRBD2. This CDR3 spans 18 amino acids. V gave up 3 bases and J gave up 3 bases; unmatched junction bases: 11. Germline assignment: CDR1 SGHTA and CDR2 FQGNSA. The CDR3 DNA sequence: TGTGCCAGCAGCTTCATCCTAGCGGGAGGCCTCGTTACAGATACGCAGTATTTT. This gives the protein CASSFILAGGLVTDTQYF.

This sequence joins TRBV30 and TRBJ1-1; D gene ambiguous. The CDR3 runs to 12 residues. V was clipped by 2 bases and J by 0 bases, with 4 bases between them. Germline CDR1 GTSNPN, CDR2 SVGIG (reference sequence). CDR3 in DNA: TGTGCCTGGAGTCAGTTGAACACTGAAGCTTTCTTT. This codes for CAWSQLNTEAFF.

V usage is TRBV18 and J usage is TRBJ2-1, with a possible D match to TRBD2 (6 bases). CDR3 size: 16 residues. The germline gives CDR1 KGHSH, CDR2 LQKENI. Trimming left V 0 bases short and J 6 bases short, with 15 bases between. CDR3 amino acids: CASSPPAGLGGNEQFF. DNA of the CDR3: TGTGCCAGCTCACCACCGGCGGGGTTGGGGGGCAATGAGCAGTTCTTC.

The count of this clone is one. This chain links TRBV19 with TRBJ2-1, with 10 bases fitting TRBD2. This CDR3 is built from 15 residues. V shed 6 bases and J 3 bases; nucleotides not matched to a gene: 5. Germline-derived CDR1 and CDR2 are LNHDA and SQIVND (reference sequence). The CDR3 region is CASSTLAGDYNEQFF. The CDR3 DNA follows: TGTGCCAGTAGCACCCTAGCGGGAGACTACAATGAGCAGTTCTTC.

This clone has only a few counts. The V gene is TRBV6-6, the J gene TRBJ1-5, with TRBD1 identical over 8 bases. J lost 7 bases, V lost 6 bases, and 11 bases had no gene match. The germline V gene encodes CDR1 MNHNY and CDR2 SVGAGI (reference sequence). The CDR3 has 15 residues. CDR3 protein: CASRLDRGRRQPQHF. The CDR3 DNA reads TGTGCCAGCAGATTAGACAGGGGACGTCGGCAGCCCCAGCATTTT.

This clone was found once. The chain carries TRBV2 and TRBJ2-1; D ambiguous. Germline V gene sequence: CDR1 SNHLY, CDR2 FYNNEI. Trimming stripped 1 base from V and 9 bases from J, with 10 bases between. This CDR3 region has 13 residues. CDR3 nucleotide sequence: TGTGCCAGCAGTGAAGGTGGTAGAGGTGAGCAGTTCTTC. Protein product: CASSEGGRGEQFF.

V gene TRBV13 combines with J gene TRBJ2-2, with TRBD1 matching 9 bases. CDR1 and CDR2 from the germline V gene are PRHDT and FYEKMQ (reference sequence). The V and J ends lost 5 bases and 2 bases, in that order; junction bases with no gene match: 3. This CDR3 is 15 amino acids long. CDR3 in DNA: TGTGCCAGCAGCGAGGGACAGGGCAACACCGGGGAGCTGTTTTTT. Translated, it gives CASSEGQGNTGELFF.